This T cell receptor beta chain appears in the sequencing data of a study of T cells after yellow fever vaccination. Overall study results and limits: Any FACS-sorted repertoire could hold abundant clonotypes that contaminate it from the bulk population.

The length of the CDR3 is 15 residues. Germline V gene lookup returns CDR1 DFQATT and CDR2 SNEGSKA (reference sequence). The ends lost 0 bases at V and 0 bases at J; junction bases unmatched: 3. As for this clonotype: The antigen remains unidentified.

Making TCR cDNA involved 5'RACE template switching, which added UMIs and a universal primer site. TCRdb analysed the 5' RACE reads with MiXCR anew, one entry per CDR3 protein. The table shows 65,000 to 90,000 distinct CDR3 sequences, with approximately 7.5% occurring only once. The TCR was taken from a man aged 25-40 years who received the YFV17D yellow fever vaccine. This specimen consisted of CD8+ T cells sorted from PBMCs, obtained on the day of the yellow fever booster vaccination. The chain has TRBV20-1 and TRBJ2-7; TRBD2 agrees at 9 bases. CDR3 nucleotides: TGCAGTGCTAGAGATCTAGCGGGAACCTCCTACGAGCAGTACTTC. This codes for CSARDLAGTSYEQYF.